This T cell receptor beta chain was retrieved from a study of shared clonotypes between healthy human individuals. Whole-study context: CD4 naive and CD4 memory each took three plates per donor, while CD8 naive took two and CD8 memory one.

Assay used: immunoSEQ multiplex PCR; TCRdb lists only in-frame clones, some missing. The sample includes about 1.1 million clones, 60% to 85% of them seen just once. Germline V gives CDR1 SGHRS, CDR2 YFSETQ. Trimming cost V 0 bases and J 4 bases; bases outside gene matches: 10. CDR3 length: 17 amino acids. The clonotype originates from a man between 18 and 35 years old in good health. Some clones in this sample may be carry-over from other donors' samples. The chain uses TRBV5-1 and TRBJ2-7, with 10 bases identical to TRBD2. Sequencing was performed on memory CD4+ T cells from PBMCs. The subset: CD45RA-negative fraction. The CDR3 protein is CASSLAATSGLTYEQYF. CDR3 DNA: TGCGCCAGCAGCTTGGCCGCGACTAGCGGGTTGACTTACGAGCAGTACTTC.